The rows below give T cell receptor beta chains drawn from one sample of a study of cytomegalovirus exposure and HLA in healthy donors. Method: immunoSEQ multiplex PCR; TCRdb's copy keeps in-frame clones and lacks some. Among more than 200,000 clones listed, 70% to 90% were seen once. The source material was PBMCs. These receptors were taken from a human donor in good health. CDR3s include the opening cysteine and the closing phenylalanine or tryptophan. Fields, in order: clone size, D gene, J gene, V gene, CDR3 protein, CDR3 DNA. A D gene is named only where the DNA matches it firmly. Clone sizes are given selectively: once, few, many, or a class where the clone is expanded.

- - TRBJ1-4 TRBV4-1 CASSPARTVATNEKLFF TGCGCCAGCAGCCCAGCGAGGACAGTTGCAACTAATGAAAAACTGTTTTTT
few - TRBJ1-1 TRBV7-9 CASIPWGSSSTEAFF TGTGCCAGCATCCCATGGGGCAGCTCATCAACTGAAGCTTTCTTT
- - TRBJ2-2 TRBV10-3 CAISLTGELFF TGTGCCATCAGCCTCACCGGGGAGCTGTTTTTT
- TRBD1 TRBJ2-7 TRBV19 CASSITGGSYEQYF TGTGCCAGTAGTATTACAGGGGGCTCCTACGAGCAGTACTTC
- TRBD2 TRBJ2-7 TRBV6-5 CASSHGGYRYEQYF TGTGCCAGCAGTCACGGGGGGTACAGGTACGAGCAGTACTTC
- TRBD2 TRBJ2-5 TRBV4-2 CASSQVGGGRETQYF TGTGCCAGCAGCCAAGTTGGCGGGGGGCGGGAGACCCAGTACTTC
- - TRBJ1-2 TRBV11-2 CASSLAAGYGYTF TGTGCCAGCAGCTTAGCGGCGGGTTATGGCTACACCTTC
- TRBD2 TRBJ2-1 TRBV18 CASSPGLAGGSRIF TGTGCCAGCTCACCGGGACTAGCGGGAGGATCGAGAATCTTC
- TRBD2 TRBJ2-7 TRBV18 CASSPGTSGYEQYF TGTGCCAGCTCACCAGGGACTAGCGGCTACGAGCAGTACTTC
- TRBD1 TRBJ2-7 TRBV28 CATGQGLFYEQYF TGTGCCACAGGACAGGGGTTGTTCTACGAGCAGTACTTC
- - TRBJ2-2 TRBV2 CASMGGRQNTGELFF TGTGCCAGCATGGGGGGACGGCAGAACACCGGGGAGCTGTTTTTT
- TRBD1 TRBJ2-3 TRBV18 CASSAGTGEDTQYF TGTGCCAGCTCTGCCGGGACAGGAGAGGATACGCAGTATTTT
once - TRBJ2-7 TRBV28 CASSRPGTRSYEQYF TGTGCCAGCAGCCGACCCGGGACACGATCCTACGAGCAGTACTTC
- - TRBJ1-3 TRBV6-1 CASSTGYSGNTIYF TGTGCCAGCAGTACAGGGTACTCTGGAAACACCATATATTTT
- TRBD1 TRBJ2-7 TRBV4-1 CASSHGDRGYSYEQYF TGCGCCAGCAGCCATGGGGACAGGGGGTACTCCTACGAGCAGTACTTC
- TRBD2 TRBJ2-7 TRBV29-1 CSVDGGSSYEQYF TGCAGCGTTGACGGGGGGAGCTCCTACGAGCAGTACTTC
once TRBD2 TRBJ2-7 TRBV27 CASSSLAGGPYEQYF TGTGCCAGCAGTTCACTAGCGGGAGGGCCTTACGAGCAGTACTTC
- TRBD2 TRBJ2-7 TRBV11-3 CASSLTPISGLYEQYF TGTGCCAGCAGCTTAACCCCGATTAGCGGGCTCTACGAGCAGTACTTC
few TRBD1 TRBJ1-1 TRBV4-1 CASSQDATGPLPNTEAFF TGCGCCAGCAGCCAAGATGCGACAGGGCCCCTTCCGAACACTGAAGCTTTCTTT
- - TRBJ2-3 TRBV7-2 CASSLYGVSGTDTQYF TGTGCCAGCAGCTTATATGGAGTTAGCGGCACAGATACGCAGTATTTT
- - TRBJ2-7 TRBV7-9 CASSLAGHFSEQYF TGTGCCAGCAGCTTAGCGGGACATTTCTCCGAGCAGTACTTC
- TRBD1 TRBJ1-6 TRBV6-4 CASSDGQGNSPLHF TGTGCCAGCAGTGACGGACAGGGTAATTCACCCCTCCACTTT
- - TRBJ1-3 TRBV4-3 CASSQGRPGLIGNTIYF TGCGCCAGCAGCCAAGGAAGACCAGGCCTGATTGGAAACACCATATATTTT
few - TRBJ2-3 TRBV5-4 CASSTDNSLLTDTQYF TGTGCCAGCAGCACGGACAACTCCCTACTCACAGATACGCAGTATTTT
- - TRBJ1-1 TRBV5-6 CASSLKGGHTEAFF TGTGCCAGCAGCTTGAAGGGGGGGCACACTGAAGCTTTCTTT
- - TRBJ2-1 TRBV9 CASSVGGGHRRDEQFF TGTGCCAGCAGCGTAGGGGGAGGACACCGGAGGGATGAGCAGTTCTTC
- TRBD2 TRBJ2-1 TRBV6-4 CASSDSRTSGRAGFDEQFF TGTGCCAGCAGTGACTCGAGGACTAGCGGGAGGGCCGGATTTGATGAGCAGTTCTTC
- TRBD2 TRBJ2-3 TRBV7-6 CASSMGLAASTDTQYF TGTGCCAGCAGCATGGGACTAGCAGCTAGCACAGATACGCAGTATTTT
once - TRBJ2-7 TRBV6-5 CASSSSGIREQYF TGTGCCAGCAGTTCATCCGGGATTCGCGAGCAGTACTTC
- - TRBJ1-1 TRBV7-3 CASSHTGRNTEAFF TGTGCCAGCAGCCATACAGGCCGGAACACTGAAGCTTTCTTT
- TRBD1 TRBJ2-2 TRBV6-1 CASRQGYTGELFF TGTGCCAGCAGACAGGGGTACACCGGGGAGCTGTTTTTT
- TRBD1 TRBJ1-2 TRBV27 CASSSRTGSPYGYTF TGTGCCAGCAGTTCTCGGACAGGTTCTCCCTATGGCTACACCTTC
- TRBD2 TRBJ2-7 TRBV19 CASSSRTSGTHYEQYF TGTGCCAGTAGTAGTAGGACTAGCGGGACCCACTACGAGCAGTACTTC
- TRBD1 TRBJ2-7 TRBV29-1 CSVEAPGQYEQYF TGCAGCGTTGAAGCTCCGGGACAGTACGAGCAGTACTTC
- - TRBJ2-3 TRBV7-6 CASSLAQAGRDTQYF TGTGCCAGCAGCTTAGCCCAGGCGGGACGGGATACGCAGTATTTT
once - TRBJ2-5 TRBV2 CASRREQETQYF TGTGCCAGCCGGAGGGAACAAGAGACCCAGTACTTC
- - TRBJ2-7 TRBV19 CASSIDYGTSYEQYF TGTGCCAGTAGTATAGACTATGGGACTTCCTACGAGCAGTACTTC
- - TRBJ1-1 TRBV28 CASSFGGIAEAFF TGTGCCAGCAGTTTCGGGGGGATCGCTGAAGCTTTCTTT
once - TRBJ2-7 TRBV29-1 CSVGTGGPGTYEQYF TGCAGCGTTGGGACGGGGGGCCCGGGGACCTACGAGCAGTACTTC
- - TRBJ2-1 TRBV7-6 CASSLDGGDEQFF TGTGCCAGCAGCTTGGACGGGGGTGATGAGCAGTTCTTC
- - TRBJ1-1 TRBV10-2 CASSQLGEEWEAFF TGCGCCAGCAGTCAGCTCGGGGAAGAGTGGGAAGCTTTCTTT
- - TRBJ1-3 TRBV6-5 CAARPDRLSGNTIYF TGTGCCGCCAGGCCGGACAGACTCTCTGGAAACACCATATATTTT
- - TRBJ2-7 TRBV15 CATSRRGISYEQYF TGTGCCACCAGCAGACGCGGGATCTCCTACGAGCAGTACTTC
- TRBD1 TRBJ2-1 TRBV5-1 CASSGGQGTGEQFF TGCGCCAGCAGCGGAGGACAGGGTACGGGTGAGCAGTTCTTC
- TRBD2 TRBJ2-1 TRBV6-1 CASSGTSGRAFFNEQFF TGTGCCAGCAGTGGGACTAGCGGGAGGGCCTTTTTCAATGAGCAGTTCTTC
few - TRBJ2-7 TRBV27 CASSRSGVTSYEQYF TGTGCCAGCAGTCGATCGGGGGTTACATCCTACGAGCAGTACTTC
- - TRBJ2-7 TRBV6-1 CASSDRVDEQYF TGTGCCAGCAGTGACAGGGTGGACGAGCAGTACTTC
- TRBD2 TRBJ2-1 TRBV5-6 CASSLFLAGSNEQFF TGTGCCAGCAGCTTGTTTCTAGCGGGTTCCAATGAGCAGTTCTTC
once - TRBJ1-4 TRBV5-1 CASSLNAGSNEKLFF TGCGCCAGCAGCTTGAACGCAGGCTCTAATGAAAAACTGTTTTTT
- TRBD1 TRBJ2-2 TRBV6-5 CASSRGTGNTGELFF TGTGCCAGCAGTAGAGGGACAGGGAACACCGGGGAGCTGTTTTTT
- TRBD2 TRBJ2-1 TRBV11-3 CASSFRLAGGQYNEQFF TGTGCCAGCAGCTTCCGTTTAGCGGGAGGGCAATACAATGAGCAGTTCTTC
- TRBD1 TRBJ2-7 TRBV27 CASSLSGTGGGEQYF TGTGCCAGCAGTTTATCAGGGACAGGGGGCGGCGAGCAGTACTTC
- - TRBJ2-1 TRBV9 CASSEGSYNEQFF TGTGCCAGCAGTGAGGGCTCCTACAATGAGCAGTTCTTC
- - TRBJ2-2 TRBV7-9 CASSLTPGTGELFF TGTGCCAGCAGCTTAACCCCGGGAACCGGGGAGCTGTTTTTT
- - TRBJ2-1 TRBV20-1 CSAFRGNEQFF TGCAGTGCTTTCAGGGGTAATGAGCAGTTCTTC